This T cell receptor beta chain was documented in a study of early T cells in non-severe SARS-CoV-2 infection. Each CDR3 protein gets one entry after TCRdb re-called the 5' RACE reads with MiXCR. This sample yields about 55,000 distinct CDR3 sequences, of which about 16% are seen a single time; less than 12% belongs to the top ten. This clonotype was seen a handful of times. Germline CDR1 MNHEY, CDR2 SVGAGI. The CDR3 covers 14 residues. V was clipped by 4 bases and J by 5 bases, with 14 bases between them. The sample was whole blood, taken at baseline. The rearrangement links TRBV6-5 to TRBJ1-1; D gene uncertain. The source of this sequence is an adult who was a healthcare worker with PCR-confirmed SARS-CoV-2 infection or an uninfected control (not recorded which). This CDR3 reads CASSSPYQRTEAFF. CDR3 sequence (DNA): TGTGCCAGCAGTTCCCCTTATCAAAGGACTGAAGCTTTCTTT.